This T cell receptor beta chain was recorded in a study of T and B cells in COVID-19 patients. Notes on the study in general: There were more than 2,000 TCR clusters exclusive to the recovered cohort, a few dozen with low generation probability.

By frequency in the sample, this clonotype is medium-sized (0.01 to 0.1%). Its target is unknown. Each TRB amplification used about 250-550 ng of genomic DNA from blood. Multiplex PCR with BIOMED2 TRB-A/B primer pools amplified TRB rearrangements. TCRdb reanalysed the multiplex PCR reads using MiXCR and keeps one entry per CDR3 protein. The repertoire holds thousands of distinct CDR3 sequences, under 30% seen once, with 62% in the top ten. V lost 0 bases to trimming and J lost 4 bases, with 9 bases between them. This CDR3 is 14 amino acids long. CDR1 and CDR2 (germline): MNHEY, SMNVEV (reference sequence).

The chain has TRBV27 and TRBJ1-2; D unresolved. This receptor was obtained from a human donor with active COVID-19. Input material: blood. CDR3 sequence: CASSLSARSYGYTF. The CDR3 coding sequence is TGTGCCAGCAGTTTATCAGCCAGATCCTATGGCTACACCTTC.